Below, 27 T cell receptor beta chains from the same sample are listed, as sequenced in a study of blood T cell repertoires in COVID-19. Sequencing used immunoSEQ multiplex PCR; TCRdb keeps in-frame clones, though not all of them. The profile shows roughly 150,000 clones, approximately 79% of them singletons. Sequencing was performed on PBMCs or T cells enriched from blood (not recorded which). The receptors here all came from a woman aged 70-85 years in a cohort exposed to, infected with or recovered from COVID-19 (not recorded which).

The CDR3 coding sequence is TGTGCCAGCAGCCCCTCAGGGAGGGAGACCCAGTACTTC. This sequence encodes CASSPSGRETQYF. V is TRBV14 and J is TRBJ2-5, with D perhaps matching TRBD2 (6 bases). Looked up from germline, CDR1 is SGHDN and CDR2 is FVKESK. V was trimmed by 4 bases and J by 5 bases, leaving 11 bases between them. This CDR3 has 13 residues.

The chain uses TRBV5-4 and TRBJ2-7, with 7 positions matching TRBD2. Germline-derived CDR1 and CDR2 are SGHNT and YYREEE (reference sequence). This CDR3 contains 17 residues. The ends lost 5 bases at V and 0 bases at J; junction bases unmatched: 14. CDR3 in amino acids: CASSGVGTKSYSYEQYF. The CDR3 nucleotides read TGTGCCAGCAGTGGCGTCGGGACTAAGTCCTACTCCTACGAGCAGTACTTC.

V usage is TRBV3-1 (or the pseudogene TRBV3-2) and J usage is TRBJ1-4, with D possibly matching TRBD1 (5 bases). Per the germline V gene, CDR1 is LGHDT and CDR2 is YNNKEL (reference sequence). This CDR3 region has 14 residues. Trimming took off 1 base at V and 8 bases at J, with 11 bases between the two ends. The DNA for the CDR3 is TGTGCCAGCAGCCAAGCAGGGTCCGGCGAAAAACTGTTTTTT. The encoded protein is CASSQAGSGEKLFF.

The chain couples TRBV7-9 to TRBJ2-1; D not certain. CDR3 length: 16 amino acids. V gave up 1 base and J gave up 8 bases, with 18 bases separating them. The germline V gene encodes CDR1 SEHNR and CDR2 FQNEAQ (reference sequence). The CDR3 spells CASSLGISNEPDEQFF. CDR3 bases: TGTGCCAGCAGCTTAGGGATTAGCAATGAGCCCGATGAGCAGTTCTTC.

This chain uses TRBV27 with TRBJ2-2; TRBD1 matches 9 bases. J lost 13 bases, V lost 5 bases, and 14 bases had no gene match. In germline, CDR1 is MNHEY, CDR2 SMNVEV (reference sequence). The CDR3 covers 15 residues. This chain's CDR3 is CASSVTPGQGIRLFF. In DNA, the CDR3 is TGTGCCAGCAGTGTTACCCCGGGACAGGGTATAAGGCTGTTTTTT.

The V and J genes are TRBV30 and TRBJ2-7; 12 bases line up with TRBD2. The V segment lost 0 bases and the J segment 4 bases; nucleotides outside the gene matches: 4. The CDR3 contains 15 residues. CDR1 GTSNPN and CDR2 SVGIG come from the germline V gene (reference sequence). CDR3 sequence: CAWSVGLAGSYEQYF. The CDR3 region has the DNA TGTGCCTGGAGTGTAGGACTAGCGGGAAGTTACGAGCAGTACTTC. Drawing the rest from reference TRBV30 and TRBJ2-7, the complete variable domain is SQTIHQWPATLVQPVGSPLSLECTVEGTSNPNLYWYRQAAGRGLQLLFYSVGIGQISSEVPQNLSASRPQDRQFILSSKKLLLSDSGFYLCAWSVGLAGSYEQYFGPGTRLTVT.

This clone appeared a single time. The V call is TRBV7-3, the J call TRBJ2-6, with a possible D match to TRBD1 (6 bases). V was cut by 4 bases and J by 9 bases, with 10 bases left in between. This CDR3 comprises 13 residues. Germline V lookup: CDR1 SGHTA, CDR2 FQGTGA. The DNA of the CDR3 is TGTGCCAGCAGCTCAGGGGACGGCAACGTCCTGACTTTC. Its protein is CASSSGDGNVLTF.

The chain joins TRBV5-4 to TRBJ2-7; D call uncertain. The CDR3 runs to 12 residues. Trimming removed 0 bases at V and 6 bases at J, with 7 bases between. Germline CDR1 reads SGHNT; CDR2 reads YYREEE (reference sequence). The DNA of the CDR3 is TGTGCCAGCAGCTTGGGCGAGTCCGAGCAGTACTTC. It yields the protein CASSLGESEQYF.

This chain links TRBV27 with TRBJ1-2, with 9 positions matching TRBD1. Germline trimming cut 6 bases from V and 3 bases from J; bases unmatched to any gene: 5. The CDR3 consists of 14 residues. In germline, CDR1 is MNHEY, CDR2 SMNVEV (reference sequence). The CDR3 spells CASSPTGGDYGYTF. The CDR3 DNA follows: TGTGCCAGCAGCCCTACAGGGGGCGACTATGGCTACACCTTC.

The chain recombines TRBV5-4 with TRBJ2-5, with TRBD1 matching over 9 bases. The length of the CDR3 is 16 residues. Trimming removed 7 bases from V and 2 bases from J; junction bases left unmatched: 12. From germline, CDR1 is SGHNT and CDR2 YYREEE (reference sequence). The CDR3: CASGRRQGVGQETQYF. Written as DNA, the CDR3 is TGTGCCAGCGGCCGCCGACAGGGGGTAGGGCAAGAGACCCAGTACTTC.

CDR3 amino acids: CASSYSMPDRNYGYTF. CDR3 DNA: TGTGCCAGCAGTTACTCGATGCCGGACAGAAACTATGGCTACACCTTC. The gene calls are TRBV6-5 and TRBJ1-2, with D tentatively TRBD1 (6 bases). Germline CDR1 and CDR2: MNHEY and SVGAGI. The CDR3 spans 16 residues. Trimming shortened V by 0 bases and J by 2 bases, and 13 bases separated the two germline ends.

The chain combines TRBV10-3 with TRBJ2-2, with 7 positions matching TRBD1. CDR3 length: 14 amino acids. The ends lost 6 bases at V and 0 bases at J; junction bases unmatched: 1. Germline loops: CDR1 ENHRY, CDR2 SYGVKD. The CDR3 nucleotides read TGTGCCATCAGAGGGACAGCGAACACCGGGGAGCTGTTTTTT. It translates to CAIRGTANTGELFF.

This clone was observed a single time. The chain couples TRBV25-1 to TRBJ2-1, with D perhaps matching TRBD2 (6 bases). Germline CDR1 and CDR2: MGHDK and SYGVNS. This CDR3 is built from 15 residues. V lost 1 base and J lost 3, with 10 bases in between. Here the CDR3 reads CASSEWRAGYNEQFF. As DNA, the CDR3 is TGTGCCAGCAGTGAATGGCGAGCGGGCTACAATGAGCAGTTCTTC.

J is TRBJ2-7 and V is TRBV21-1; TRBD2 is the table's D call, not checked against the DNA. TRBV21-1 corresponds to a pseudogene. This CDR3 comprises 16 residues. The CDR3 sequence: CASSKAEVAEPYEQYF. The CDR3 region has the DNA TGTGCCAGCAGCAAAGCGGAGGTAGCGGAACCCTACGAGCAGTACTTC.

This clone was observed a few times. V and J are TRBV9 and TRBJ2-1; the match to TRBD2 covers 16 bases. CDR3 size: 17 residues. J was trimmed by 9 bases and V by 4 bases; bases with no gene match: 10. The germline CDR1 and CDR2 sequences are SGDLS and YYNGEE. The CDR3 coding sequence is TGTGCCAGCAGCCCACCGGGACTAGCGGGAGGGCCATCTGAGCAGTTCTTC. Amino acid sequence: CASSPPGLAGGPSEQFF.

The CDR3 loop is CASSPTSGRAETQYF. DNA for the CDR3: TGTGCCAGCAGCCCGACTAGCGGGAGGGCCGAGACCCAGTACTTC. The chain uses TRBV7-6 and TRBJ2-5; 14 nucleotides agree with TRBD2. Germline V gene sequence: CDR1 SGHVS, CDR2 FNYEAQ. The CDR3 is 15 residues long. V was pared by 5 bases and J by 5 bases, with 4 bases of the junction left unmatched. The full variable domain, in which reference TRBV7-6 and TRBJ2-5 provide the parts outside the CDR3, is GAGVSQSPRYKVTKRGQDVALRCDPISGHVSLYWYRQALGQGPEFLTYFNYEAQQDKSGLPNDRFSAERPEGSISTLTIQRTEQRDSAMYRCASSPTSGRAETQYFGPGTRLLVL.

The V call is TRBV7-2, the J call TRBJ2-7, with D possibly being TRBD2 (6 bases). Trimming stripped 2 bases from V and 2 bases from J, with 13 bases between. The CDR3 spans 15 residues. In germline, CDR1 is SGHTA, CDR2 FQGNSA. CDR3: CASSLKEGGPYEQYF. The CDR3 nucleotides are TGTGCCAGCAGCTTAAAGGAGGGAGGCCCCTACGAGCAGTACTTC.

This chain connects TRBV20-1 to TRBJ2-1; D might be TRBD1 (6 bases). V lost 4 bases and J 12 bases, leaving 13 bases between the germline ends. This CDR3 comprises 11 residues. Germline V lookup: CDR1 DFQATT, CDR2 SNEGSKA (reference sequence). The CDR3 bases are TGCAGTGCTAAAAACAGGGTGGGGCAGTTCTTC. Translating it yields CSAKNRVGQFF.

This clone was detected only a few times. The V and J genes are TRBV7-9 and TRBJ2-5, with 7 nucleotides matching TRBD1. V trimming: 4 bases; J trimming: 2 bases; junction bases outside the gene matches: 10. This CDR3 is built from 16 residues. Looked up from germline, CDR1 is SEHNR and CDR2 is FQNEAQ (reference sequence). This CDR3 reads CASSSYKGASQETQYF. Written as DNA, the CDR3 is TGTGCCAGCAGCTCGTATAAGGGGGCCTCACAAGAGACCCAGTACTTC. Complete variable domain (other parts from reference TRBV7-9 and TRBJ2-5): DTGVSQNPRHKITKRGQNVTFRCDPISEHNRLYWYRQTLGQGPEFLTYFQNEAQLEKSRLLSDRFSAERPKGSFSTLEIQRTEQGDSAMYLCASSSYKGASQETQYFGPGTRLLVL.

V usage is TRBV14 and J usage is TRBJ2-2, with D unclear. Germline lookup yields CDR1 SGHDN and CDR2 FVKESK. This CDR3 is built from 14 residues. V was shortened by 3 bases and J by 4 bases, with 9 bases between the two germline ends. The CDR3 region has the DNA TGTGCCAGCAGCCAGACAAGTTTCACCGGGGAGCTGTTTTTT. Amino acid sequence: CASSQTSFTGELFF. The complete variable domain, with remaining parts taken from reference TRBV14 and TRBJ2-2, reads EAGVTQFPSHSVIEKGQTVTLRCDPISGHDNLYWYRRVMGKEIKFLLHFVKESKQDESGMPNNRFLAERTGGTYSTLKVQPAELEDSGVYFCASSQTSFTGELFFGEGSRLTVL.

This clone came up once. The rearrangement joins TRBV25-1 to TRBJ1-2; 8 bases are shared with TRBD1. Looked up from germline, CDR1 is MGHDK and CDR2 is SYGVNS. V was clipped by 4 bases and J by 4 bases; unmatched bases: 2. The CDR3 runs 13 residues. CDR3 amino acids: CASSGTGFYGYTF. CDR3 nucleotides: TGTGCCAGCAGTGGGACAGGGTTCTATGGCTACACCTTC.

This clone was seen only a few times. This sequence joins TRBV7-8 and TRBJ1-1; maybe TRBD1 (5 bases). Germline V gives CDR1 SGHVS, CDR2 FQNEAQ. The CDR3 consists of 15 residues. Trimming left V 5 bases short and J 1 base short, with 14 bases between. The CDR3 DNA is TGTGCCAGCAGCACTTTACAGGTGACGAACACTGAAGCTTTCTTT. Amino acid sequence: CASSTLQVTNTEAFF. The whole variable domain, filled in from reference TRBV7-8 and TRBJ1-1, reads GAGVSQSPRYKVAKRGQDVALRCDPISGHVSLFWYQQALGQGPEFLTYFQNEAQLDKSGLPSDRFFAERPEGSVSTLKIQRTQQEDSAVYLCASSTLQVTNTEAFFGQGTRLTVV.

DNA of the CDR3: TGTGCCAGCAGCCAGTTCCCAGGACAGCCCCAGCATTTT. Its protein product is CASSQFPGQPQHF. The chain combines TRBV3-1 (or the pseudogene TRBV3-2) with TRBJ1-5; D not certain. The germline V gene encodes CDR1 LGHDT and CDR2 YNNKEL (reference sequence). V lost 3 bases and J lost 7, with 10 bases in between. The CDR3 is 13 amino acids.

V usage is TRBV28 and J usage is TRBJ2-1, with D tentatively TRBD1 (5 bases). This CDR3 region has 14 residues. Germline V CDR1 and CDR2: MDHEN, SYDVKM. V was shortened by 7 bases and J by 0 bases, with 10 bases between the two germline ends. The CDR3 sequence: CASKQATSYNEQFF. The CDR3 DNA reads TGTGCCAGCAAACAGGCTACCTCCTACAATGAGCAGTTCTTC.

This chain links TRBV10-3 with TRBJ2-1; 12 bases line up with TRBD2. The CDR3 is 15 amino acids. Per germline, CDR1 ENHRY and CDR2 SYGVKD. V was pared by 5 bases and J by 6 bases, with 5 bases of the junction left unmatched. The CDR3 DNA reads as TGTGCCATCAGTTACACTAGCGGGAGGATCAATGAGCAGTTCTTC. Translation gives CAISYTSGRINEQFF.

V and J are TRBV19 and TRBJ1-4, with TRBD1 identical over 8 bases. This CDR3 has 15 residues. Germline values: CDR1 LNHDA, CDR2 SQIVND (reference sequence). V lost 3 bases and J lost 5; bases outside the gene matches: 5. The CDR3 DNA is TGTGCCAGTAGTATGATGGACAGGGTCAATGAAAAACTGTTTTTT. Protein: CASSMMDRVNEKLFF.

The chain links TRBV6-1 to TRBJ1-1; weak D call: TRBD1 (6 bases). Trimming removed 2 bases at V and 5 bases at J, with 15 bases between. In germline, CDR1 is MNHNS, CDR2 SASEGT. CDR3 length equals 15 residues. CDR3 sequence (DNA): TGTGCCAGCAGTGAAAGGGCAGGGGTAAGAACTGAAGCTTTCTTT. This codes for CASSERAGVRTEAFF.